The present TCR beta chain was sequenced within a study of STAT3 mutations in large granular lymphocyte leukemia. Study results and caveats: After therapy, about 35% of the 18 patients switched clonotypes, all new clones STAT3 wild type. Persisting codominant clonotypes may have hidden a small pathogenic clone. Clonal expansion was inferred from other time points because no sample existed at each clone's first appearance. In T-cell large granular lymphocyte leukemia, about half of patients showed multiple immunodominant subclonotypes. Suggested: STAT3 mutation was not the ancestral event for these clonal expansions.

Details on this clone: Its antigen is currently unknown.

Using immunoSEQ multiplex PCR, the repertoire was profiled, and TCRdb retains in-frame clones only, with some absent. Among 30,000 to 40,000 clones listed, roughly 86% were seen once. V was cut by 2 bases and J by 5 bases, with 10 bases left in between. CDR1 and CDR2 from the germline V gene are SGDLS and YYNGEE. This CDR3 has 13 amino acids. This clonotype was obtained from a man aged 55 to 70 with T-cell large granular lymphocyte leukemia. Some clones in this sample may be carry-over from other donors' samples. Material: peripheral blood mononuclear cells. The chain has TRBV9 and TRBJ2-5; the D gene is possibly TRBD1 (6 bases). The CDR3 sequence is CASSVGAGETQYF. Here the CDR3 DNA reads TGTGCCAGCAGCGTGGGGGCCGGGGAGACCCAGTACTTC.